This TCR beta chain was retrieved from a study of T cell repertoires in cytomegalovirus infection. Whole-study context: An indication of both CMV infection and matching HLA type came from public TCR beta signatures. General study findings and limits: Cumulative frequency (of public TCR beta family members) identified carriers of CMV plus the relevant HLA. HLA-C-restricted CMV-specific TCR beta clonotypes prevailed in the ex vivo response.

TCRdb used MiXCR to reprocess the reads, holding one entry per CDR3 protein. Seen here are around 43,000 distinct CDR3 sequences, 20% to 25% observed once, and the top ten hold approximately 17%. The V gene lost 5 bases and the J gene lost 6 bases, with 19 bases spanning the gap. In germline, CDR1 is SGHTA, CDR2 FQGNSA. The length of the CDR3 is 15 residues. In its sample, this clonotype was seen many times. The antigen remains undetermined. The genes are TRBV7-2 and TRBJ1-2, with TRBD1 as a possible D gene (5 bases). This TCR came from a human donor in good health (CMV status not recorded). Some clones in this sample may be carry-over from other donors' samples. Source material: PBMCs, sequenced either directly or after in vitro stimulation (not recorded which). In DNA, the CDR3 is TGTGCCAGCAGCCTCCAAGCCGGGACCCCGGATGGCTACACCTTC. Its translation: CASSLQAGTPDGYTF.